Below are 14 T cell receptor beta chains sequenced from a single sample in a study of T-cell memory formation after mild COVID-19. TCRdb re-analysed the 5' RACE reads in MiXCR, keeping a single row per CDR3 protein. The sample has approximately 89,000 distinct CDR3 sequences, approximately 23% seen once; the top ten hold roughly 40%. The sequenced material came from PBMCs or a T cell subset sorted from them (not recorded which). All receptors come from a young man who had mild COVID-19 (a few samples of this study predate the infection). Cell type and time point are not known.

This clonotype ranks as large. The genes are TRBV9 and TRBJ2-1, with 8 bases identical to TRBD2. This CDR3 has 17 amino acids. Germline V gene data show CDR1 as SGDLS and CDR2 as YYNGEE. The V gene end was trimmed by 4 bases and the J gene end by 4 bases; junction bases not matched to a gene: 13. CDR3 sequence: CASSPGGVGGGYNEQFF. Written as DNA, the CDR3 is TGTGCCAGCAGCCCCGGAGGAGTCGGCGGGGGGTACAATGAGCAGTTCTTC.

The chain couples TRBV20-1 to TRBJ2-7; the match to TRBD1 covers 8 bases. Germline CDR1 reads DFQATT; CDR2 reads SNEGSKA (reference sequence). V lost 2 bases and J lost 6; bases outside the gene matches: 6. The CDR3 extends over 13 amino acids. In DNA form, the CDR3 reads TGCAGTGCTAGACTACAGGGGGTTTGCGAGCAGTACGTC. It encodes CSARLQGVCEQYV.

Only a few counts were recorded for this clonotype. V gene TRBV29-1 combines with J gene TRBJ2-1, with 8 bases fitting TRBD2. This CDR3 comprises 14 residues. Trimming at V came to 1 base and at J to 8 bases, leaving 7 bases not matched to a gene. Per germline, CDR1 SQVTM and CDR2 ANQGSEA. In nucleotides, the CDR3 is TGCAGCGTTGAAGTTCGGGGGGGCTTGGATGAGCAGTTCTTC. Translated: CSVEVRGGLDEQFF.

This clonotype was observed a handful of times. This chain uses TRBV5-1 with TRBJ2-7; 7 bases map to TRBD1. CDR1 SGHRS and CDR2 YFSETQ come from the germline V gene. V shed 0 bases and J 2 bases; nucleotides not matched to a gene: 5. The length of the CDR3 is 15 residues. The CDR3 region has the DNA TGCGCCAGCAGCTTGGCACAGGGGTCCACCTACGAGCAGTACTTC. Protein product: CASSLAQGSTYEQYF.

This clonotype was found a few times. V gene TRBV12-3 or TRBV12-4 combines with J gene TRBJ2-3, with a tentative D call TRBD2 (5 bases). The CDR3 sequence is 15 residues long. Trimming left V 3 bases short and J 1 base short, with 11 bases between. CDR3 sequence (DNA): TGTGCCAGCAGTTTTCGTATGCGGGGCACAGATACGCAGTATTTT. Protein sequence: CASSFRMRGTDTQYF.

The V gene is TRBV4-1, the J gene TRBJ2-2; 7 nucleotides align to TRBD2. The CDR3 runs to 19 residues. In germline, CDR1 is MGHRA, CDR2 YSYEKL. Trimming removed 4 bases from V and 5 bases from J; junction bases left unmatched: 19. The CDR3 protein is CASSLAWGGGPSGTGELFF. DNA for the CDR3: TGCGCCAGCAGCCTCGCTTGGGGCGGGGGTCCCTCTGGAACCGGGGAGCTGTTTTTT.

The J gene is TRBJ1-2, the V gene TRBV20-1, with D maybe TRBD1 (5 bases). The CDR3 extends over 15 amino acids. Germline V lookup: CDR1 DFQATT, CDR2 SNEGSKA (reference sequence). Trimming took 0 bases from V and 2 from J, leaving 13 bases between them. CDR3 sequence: CSARDRDFENYGYTF. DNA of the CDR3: TGCAGTGCTAGAGATCGGGACTTTGAAAACTATGGCTACACCTTC.

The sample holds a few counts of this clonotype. The CDR3 spells CASSLPYASNTEAFF. The CDR3 DNA reads TGTGCCAGCAGCTTACCTTATGCGTCGAACACTGAAGCTTTCTTT. V gene TRBV5-4 combines with J gene TRBJ1-1; no clear D. Germline assignment: CDR1 SGHNT and CDR2 YYREEE (reference sequence). This CDR3 has 15 amino acids. Trimming pared 2 bases from V and 1 base from J, leaving 12 bases between.

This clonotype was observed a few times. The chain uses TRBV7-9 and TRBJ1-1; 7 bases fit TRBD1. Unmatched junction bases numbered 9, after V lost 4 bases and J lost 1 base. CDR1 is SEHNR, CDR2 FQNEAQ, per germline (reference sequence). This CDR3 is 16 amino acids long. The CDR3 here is CASSSRTGTPNTEAFF. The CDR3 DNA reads TGTGCCAGCAGCTCCCGGACAGGCACCCCGAACACTGAAGCTTTCTTT.

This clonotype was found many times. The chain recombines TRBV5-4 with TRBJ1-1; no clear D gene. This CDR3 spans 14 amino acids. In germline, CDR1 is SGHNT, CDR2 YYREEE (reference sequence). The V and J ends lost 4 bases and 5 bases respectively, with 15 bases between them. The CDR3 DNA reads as TGTGCCAGCAGCCGAGCGTCGGATTATACTGAAGCTTTCTTT. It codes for CASSRASDYTEAFF.

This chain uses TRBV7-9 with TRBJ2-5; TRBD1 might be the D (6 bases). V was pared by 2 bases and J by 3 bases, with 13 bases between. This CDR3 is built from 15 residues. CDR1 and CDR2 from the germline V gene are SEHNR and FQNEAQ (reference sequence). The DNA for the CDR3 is TGTGCCAGCAGCTTACCCCACTGGACAGAAGAGACCCAGTACTTC. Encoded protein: CASSLPHWTEETQYF.

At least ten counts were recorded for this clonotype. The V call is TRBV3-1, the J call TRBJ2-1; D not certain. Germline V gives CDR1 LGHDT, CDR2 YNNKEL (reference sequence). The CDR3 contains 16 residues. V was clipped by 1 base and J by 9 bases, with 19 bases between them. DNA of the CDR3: TGTGCCAGCAGCCAAGTGACCGGAGAGAACTCGGGTGAGCAGTTCTTC. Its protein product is CASSQVTGENSGEQFF.

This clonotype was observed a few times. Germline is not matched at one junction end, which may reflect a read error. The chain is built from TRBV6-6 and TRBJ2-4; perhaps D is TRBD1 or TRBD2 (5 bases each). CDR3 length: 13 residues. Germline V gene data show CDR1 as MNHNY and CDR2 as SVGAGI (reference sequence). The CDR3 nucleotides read TGTGCCAGCAGTTACTCGAAGCAGGCAGGGACGAACTTC. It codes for CASSYSKQAGTNF.

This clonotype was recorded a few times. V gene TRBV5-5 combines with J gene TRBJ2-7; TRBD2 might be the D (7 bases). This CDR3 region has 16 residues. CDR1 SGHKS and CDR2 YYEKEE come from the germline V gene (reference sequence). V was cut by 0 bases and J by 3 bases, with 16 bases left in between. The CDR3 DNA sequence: TGTGCCAGCAGCTTGGGTAAGGGGGGGGCGAGCTACGAGCAGTACGTC. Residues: CASSLGKGGASYEQYV.